Listed here are 29 T cell receptor beta chains from one sample, sequenced in a study of blood T cell repertoires in COVID-19. Sequencing used immunoSEQ multiplex PCR; TCRdb keeps in-frame clones, though not all of them. The table records fewer than 250,000 clones, roughly 88% of them present only once. Specimen: peripheral blood. Receptors were obtained from a woman older than 75 with COVID-19, enrolled during active disease.

The genes are TRBV5-1 and TRBJ1-1; 9 bases fit TRBD1. Germline values: CDR1 SGHRS, CDR2 YFSETQ. Unmatched junction bases numbered 11, after V lost 9 bases and J lost 5 bases. This CDR3 spans 14 amino acids. CDR3 residues: CATRTGVRMTEAFF. CDR3 nucleotide sequence: TGCGCCACCCGGACAGGGGTGAGGATGACTGAAGCTTTCTTT.

CDR3 in DNA: TGTGCCAGCAGGTCTAGCGGGGAATACAATGAGCAGTTCTTC. Translation: CASRSSGEYNEQFF. The chain combines TRBV9 with TRBJ2-1; 9 bases line up with TRBD2. Looked up from germline, CDR1 is SGDLS and CDR2 is YYNGEE. The CDR3 contains 14 residues. V was pared by 5 bases and J by 4 bases, with 4 bases of the junction left unmatched.

The gene calls are TRBV9 and TRBJ2-3; possibly TRBD1 for D (5 bases). From germline, CDR1 is SGDLS and CDR2 YYNGEE. The ends were cut back, 2 bases at V and 0 bases at J, with 16 bases in the middle. The CDR3 is 17 residues long. The CDR3 is CASSVYTGFTSTDTQYF. In DNA form, the CDR3 reads TGTGCCAGCAGCGTGTATACAGGATTTACTAGCACAGATACGCAGTATTTT.

The chain recombines TRBV5-1 with TRBJ2-3, with TRBD2 identical over 8 bases. Trimming cost V 4 bases and J 2 bases; bases outside gene matches: 9. The CDR3 spans 16 residues. The germline CDR1 and CDR2 sequences are SGHRS and YFSETQ. CDR3 sequence reads: CASSQRTSFFTDTQYF. CDR3 coding DNA: TGCGCCAGCAGCCAAAGGACTAGCTTCTTCACAGATACGCAGTATTTT.

This chain uses TRBV27 with TRBJ1-4; 10 nucleotides line up with TRBD1. After removal of 4 bases from V and 8 bases from J, the junction contained 1 base not matched to a gene. The CDR3 is 13 amino acids. Germline V gene data show CDR1 as MNHEY and CDR2 as SMNVEV (reference sequence). The CDR3 sequence: CASSWDRGEKLFF. CDR3 DNA sequence: TGTGCCAGCAGTTGGGACAGGGGCGAAAAACTGTTTTTT.

J is TRBJ2-1 and V is TRBV5-1; 8 bases are shared with TRBD1. J lost 6 bases, V lost 5 bases, and 10 bases had no gene match. The germline CDR1 and CDR2 sequences are SGHRS and YFSETQ. This CDR3 is built from 15 residues. CDR3 bases: TGCGCCAGCAGTCCGGTCCCAGGGGGCGGCAATGAGCAGTTCTTC. It yields the protein CASSPVPGGGNEQFF.

The chain combines TRBV11-2 with TRBJ1-5; D ambiguous. CDR3 length equals 16 residues. Germline V gene lookup returns CDR1 SGHAT and CDR2 FQNNGV. V lost 1 base, J lost 0 bases, and 10 bases lay in between. CDR3 in amino acids: CASSLGAGYSNQPQHF. CDR3 bases: TGTGCCAGCAGCTTAGGGGCAGGATATAGCAATCAGCCCCAGCATTTT.

J is TRBJ2-1 and V is TRBV7-2; D is uncertain. The CDR3 sequence is 14 residues long. In germline, CDR1 is SGHTA, CDR2 FQGNSA. V was shortened by 0 bases and J by 4 bases, with 7 bases between the two germline ends. CDR3 coding DNA: TGTGCCAGCAGCTTAGCCACCGGTTACAATGAGCAGTTCTTC. Protein: CASSLATGYNEQFF. Full variable domain (outside the CDR3, taken from reference TRBV7-2 and TRBJ2-1): GAGVSQSPSNKVTEKGKDVELRCDPISGHTALYWYRQSLGQGLEFLIYFQGNSAPDKSGLPSDRFSAERTGGSVSTLTIQRTQQEDSAVYLCASSLATGYNEQFFGPGTRLTVL.

The chain carries TRBV6-2 or TRBV6-3 and TRBJ1-5; 7 positions agree with TRBD1. Trimming removed 2 bases from V and 3 bases from J; junction bases left unmatched: 4. Germline V gene data show CDR1 as MNHEY and CDR2 as SVGEGT. The CDR3 runs to 15 residues. CDR3 DNA sequence: TGTGCCAGCAGTTACGCCGGGACAGACAATCAGCCCCAGCATTTT. Amino acids: CASSYAGTDNQPQHF.

The chain couples TRBV5-8 to TRBJ1-2, with TRBD1 matching 7 bases. CDR1 is SGHTS and CDR2 is YDEGEE in the germline V gene. V lost 0 bases and J lost 8; bases outside the gene matches: 4. CDR3 length: 13 amino acids. Here the CDR3 reads CASSLARRGGYTF. The CDR3 bases are TGTGCCAGCAGCTTGGCCCGCAGGGGGGGCTACACCTTC.

V usage is TRBV28 and J usage is TRBJ1-3; D is undetermined. Germline values: CDR1 MDHEN, CDR2 SYDVKM. The CDR3 totals 16 residues. Between the trimmed V and J ends, which lost 1 base and 0 bases, there was a span of 10 bases. The CDR3, as DNA: TGTGCCAGCAGTTTATCGAGGCTGAGCTCTGGAAACACCATATATTTT. Translation: CASSLSRLSSGNTIYF.

The chain carries TRBV6-1 and TRBJ1-1; D possibly corresponds to TRBD1 (5 bases). This CDR3 has 16 amino acids. V lost 0 bases to trimming and J lost 0 bases, with 11 bases between them. Per the germline V gene, CDR1 is MNHNS and CDR2 is SASEGT. The CDR3 region has the DNA TGTGCCAGCAGTGAAGCTGGCAGGGTCGTGAACACTGAAGCTTTCTTT. It is translated as CASSEAGRVVNTEAFF.

The gene calls are TRBV7-2 and TRBJ2-5; D gene ambiguous. V lost 1 base and J 5 bases, leaving 8 bases between the germline ends. Germline V CDR1 and CDR2: SGHTA, FQGNSA. This CDR3 has 13 residues. CDR3 sequence (DNA): TGTGCCAGCAGCTTAGGGCCAGCGGAGACCCAGTACTTC. Its protein product is CASSLGPAETQYF.

The chain is built from TRBV5-4 and TRBJ1-3, with 7 bases identical to TRBD1. V was pared by 0 bases and J by 0 bases, with 3 bases of the junction left unmatched. Germline-derived CDR1 and CDR2 are SGHNT and YYREEE (reference sequence). The CDR3 is made up of 16 amino acids. The CDR3 DNA is TGTGCCAGCAGCTTGGACGGGGACAGCTCTGGAAACACCATATATTTT. Protein product: CASSLDGDSSGNTIYF.

J is TRBJ1-5 and V is TRBV24-1; 11 bases fit TRBD1. V gave up 9 bases and J gave up 2 bases; unmatched junction bases: 11. CDR1 is KGHDR, CDR2 SFDVKD, per germline. The CDR3 sequence is 17 residues long. The CDR3 here is CATQGTGGRSGNQPQHF. The CDR3 DNA follows: TGTGCCACCCAAGGGACAGGGGGACGTAGTGGCAATCAGCCCCAGCATTTT.

The CDR3 here is CARLKQGAYTEAFF. The CDR3 coding sequence is TGTGCCAGACTAAAACAGGGGGCTTACACTGAAGCTTTCTTT. The genes are TRBV19 and TRBJ1-1, with 9 positions matching TRBD1. The germline gives CDR1 LNHDA, CDR2 SQIVND (reference sequence). This CDR3 comprises 14 residues. V trimming: 9 bases; J trimming: 3 bases; junction bases outside the gene matches: 8.

This chain joins TRBV20-1 and TRBJ1-1; a weak D match, TRBD1 (5 bases). CDR3 length: 11 amino acids. The V end lost 7 bases, the J end lost 5 bases, and 11 bases lay between the germline ends. Germline assignment: CDR1 DFQATT and CDR2 SNEGSKA (reference sequence). This CDR3 reads CSGGQGTEAFF. DNA for the CDR3: TGCAGTGGAGGACAAGGAACTGAAGCTTTCTTT.

This chain connects TRBV29-1 to TRBJ1-5; 12 bases are a match to TRBD1. Per germline, CDR1 SQVTM and CDR2 ANQGSEA. V was clipped by 6 bases and J by 6 bases; unmatched bases: 3. The CDR3 length is 13 residues. The CDR3 nucleotides read TGCAGCGTAGGGACAGGGGGCACTCAGCCCCAGCATTTT. Translated: CSVGTGGTQPQHF.

The chain is built from TRBV6-6 and TRBJ1-6, with a tentative D call TRBD1 (6 bases). The CDR3 sequence is 14 residues long. The germline CDR1 and CDR2 sequences are MNHNY and SVGAGI (reference sequence). The V end lost 6 bases, the J end lost 8 bases, and 14 bases lay between the germline ends. This CDR3 reads CASRPWTDDSPLHF. The CDR3 nucleotides are TGTGCCAGCAGACCCTGGACAGACGATTCACCCCTCCACTTT.

This clone turned up a few times. V and J are TRBV10-2 and TRBJ1-1; 7 bases are a match to TRBD1. The germline V gene has CDR1 WSHSY and CDR2 SAAADI. Trimming cost V 3 bases and J 5 bases; bases outside gene matches: 3. This CDR3 is 13 amino acids long. CDR3: CASSDQGGTEAFF. CDR3 coding DNA: TGCGCCAGCAGTGACCAGGGGGGAACTGAAGCTTTCTTT.

V is TRBV18 and J is TRBJ2-2; TRBD1 is a possible D gene (5 bases). The CDR3 covers 14 residues. Germline assignment: CDR1 KGHSH and CDR2 LQKENI. V was cut by 6 bases and J by 6 bases, with 14 bases left in between. The DNA of the CDR3 is TGTGCCAGCTCCCCTCAGGGTCGGCCCGGGGAGCTGTTTTTT. This gives the protein CASSPQGRPGELFF.

The rearrangement links TRBV6-5 to TRBJ1-2; D is unresolved. Trimming left V 4 bases short and J 3 bases short, with 12 bases between. The CDR3 length is 14 residues. Germline CDR1 is MNHEY and CDR2 is SVGAGI. Here the CDR3 DNA reads TGTGCCAGCAGTTCCTACGTAGACTACTATGGCTACACCTTC. Its protein is CASSSYVDYYGYTF.

The J gene is TRBJ2-1, the V gene TRBV15, with 14 bases aligning to TRBD2. The V and J ends lost 0 bases and 1 base, in that order; junction bases with no gene match: 5. In germline, CDR1 is LNHNV, CDR2 YYDKDF (reference sequence). This CDR3 contains 19 residues. This CDR3 reads CATSRDPRLAGGSYNEQFF. The CDR3 region has the DNA TGTGCCACCAGCAGAGACCCTAGACTAGCGGGGGGGTCCTACAATGAGCAGTTCTTC. The whole variable domain, remainder taken from reference TRBV15 and TRBJ2-1, is DAMVIQNPRYQVTQFGKPVTLSCSQTLNHNVMYWYQQKSSQAPKLLFHYYDKDFNNEADTPDNFQSRRPNTSFCFLDIRSPGLGDTAMYLCATSRDPRLAGGSYNEQFFGPGTRLTVL.

The chain employs TRBV28 and TRBJ1-2; perhaps TRBD1 as D (5 bases). Per germline, CDR1 MDHEN and CDR2 SYDVKM. The V end lost 8 bases, the J end lost 7 bases, and 17 bases lay between the germline ends. The CDR3 runs to 13 residues. CDR3 in DNA: TGTGCCAGCCTCCCCAGGGTAAGCAGTGGCTACACCTTC. Translated: CASLPRVSSGYTF.

In its sample, this clone was seen a few times. CDR3: CASSSGEYTEAFF. The CDR3 DNA reads TGTGCCAGCAGCTCAGGGGAGTACACTGAAGCTTTCTTT. This chain connects TRBV6-5 to TRBJ1-1; perhaps TRBD1 as D (6 bases). In germline, CDR1 is MNHEY, CDR2 SVGAGI. The length of the CDR3 is 13 residues. Trimming stripped 6 bases from V and 3 bases from J, with 11 bases between.

The V gene is TRBV10-3, the J gene TRBJ2-1; 7 bases line up with TRBD2. J gave up 4 bases and V 1 base, and 4 bases lay outside the gene matches. The CDR3 has 15 amino acids. Germline values: CDR1 ENHRY, CDR2 SYGVKD. CDR3 sequence reads: CAISELREGYNEQFF. The CDR3 DNA reads TGTGCCATCAGTGAGTTAAGGGAGGGTTACAATGAGCAGTTCTTC.

Only a few counts were recorded for this clone. The chain carries TRBV7-8 and TRBJ2-1, with 9 bases matching TRBD2. V shed 4 bases, J shed 4 bases, and the junction held 14 bases outside the gene matches. Germline CDR1 SGHVS, CDR2 FQNEAQ. The CDR3 loop spans 18 amino acids. DNA for the CDR3: TGTGCCAGCAGCTGGGTTCGCGGGGGGGCCAGTCCTTACAATGAGCAGTTCTTC. Translating gives CASSWVRGGASPYNEQFF.

The J gene is TRBJ2-6, the V gene TRBV19; 7 bases are shared with TRBD2. This CDR3 spans 18 amino acids. The germline CDR1 and CDR2 sequences are LNHDA and SQIVND (reference sequence). With V trimmed by 6 bases and J by 1 base, 12 bases remained unmatched. The CDR3 nucleotides are TGTGCCAGTAGCGACCCGGGGGGACGAACTTCTGGGGCCAACGTCCTGACTTTC. It specifies CASSDPGGRTSGANVLTF.

The chain employs TRBV6-5 and TRBJ2-5; D remains unclear. The CDR3 covers 13 residues. Per the germline V gene, CDR1 is MNHEY and CDR2 is SVGAGI. V was trimmed by 2 bases and J by 1 base, leaving 5 bases between them. In DNA form, the CDR3 reads TGTGCCAGCAGTTACACGGGCCAAGAGACCCAGTACTTC. Its protein product is CASSYTGQETQYF.